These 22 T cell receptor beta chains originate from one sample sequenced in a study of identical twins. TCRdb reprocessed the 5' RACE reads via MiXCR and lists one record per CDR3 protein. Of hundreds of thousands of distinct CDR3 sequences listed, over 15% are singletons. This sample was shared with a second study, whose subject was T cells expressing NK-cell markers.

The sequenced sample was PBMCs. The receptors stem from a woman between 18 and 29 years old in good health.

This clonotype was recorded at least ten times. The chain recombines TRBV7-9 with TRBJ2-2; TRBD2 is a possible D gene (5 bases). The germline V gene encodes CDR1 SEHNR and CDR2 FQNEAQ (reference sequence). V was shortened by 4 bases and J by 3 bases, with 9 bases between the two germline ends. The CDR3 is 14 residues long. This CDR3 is CASSYDYHTGELFF. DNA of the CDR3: TGTGCCAGCAGCTATGACTATCACACCGGGGAGCTGTTTTTT.

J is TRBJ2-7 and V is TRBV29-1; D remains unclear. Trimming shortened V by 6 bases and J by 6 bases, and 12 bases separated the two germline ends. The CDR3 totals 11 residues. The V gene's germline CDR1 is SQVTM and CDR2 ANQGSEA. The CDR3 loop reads CSVQWGGEQYF. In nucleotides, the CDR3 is TGCAGCGTCCAATGGGGTGGCGAGCAGTACTTC.

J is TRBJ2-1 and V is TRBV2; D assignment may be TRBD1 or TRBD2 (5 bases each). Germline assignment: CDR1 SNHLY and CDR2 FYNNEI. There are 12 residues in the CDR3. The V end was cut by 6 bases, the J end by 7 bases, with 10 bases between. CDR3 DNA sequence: TGTGCCAGCAGACGTGGGGGAAATGAGCAGTTCTTC. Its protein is CASRRGGNEQFF.

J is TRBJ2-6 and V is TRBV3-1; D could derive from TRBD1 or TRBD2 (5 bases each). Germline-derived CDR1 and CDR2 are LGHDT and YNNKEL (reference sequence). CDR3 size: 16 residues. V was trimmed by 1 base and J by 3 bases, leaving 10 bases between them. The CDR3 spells CASSQVQGRGANVLTF. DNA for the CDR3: TGTGCCAGCAGCCAAGTCCAGGGACGTGGGGCCAACGTCCTGACTTTC. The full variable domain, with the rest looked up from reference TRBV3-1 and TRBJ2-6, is DTAVSQTPKYLVTQMGNDKSIKCEQNLGHDTMYWYKQDSKKFLKIMFSYNNKELIINETVPNRFSPKSPDKAHLNLHINSLELGDSAVYFCASSQVQGRGANVLTFGAGSRLTVL.

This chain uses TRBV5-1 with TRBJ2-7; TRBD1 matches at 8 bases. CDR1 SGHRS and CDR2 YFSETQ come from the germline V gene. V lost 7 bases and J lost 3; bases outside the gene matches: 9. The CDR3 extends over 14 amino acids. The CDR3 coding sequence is TGCGCCAGCGGGGAGACAGGGGTGGACTACGAGCAGTACTTC. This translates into CASGETGVDYEQYF.

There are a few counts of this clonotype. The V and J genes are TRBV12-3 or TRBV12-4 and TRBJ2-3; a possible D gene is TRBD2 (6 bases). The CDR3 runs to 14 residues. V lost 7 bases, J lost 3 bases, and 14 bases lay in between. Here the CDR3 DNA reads TGTGCCAGCACCTGGGAGGCGAGGACAGATACGCAGTATTTT. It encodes CASTWEARTDTQYF.

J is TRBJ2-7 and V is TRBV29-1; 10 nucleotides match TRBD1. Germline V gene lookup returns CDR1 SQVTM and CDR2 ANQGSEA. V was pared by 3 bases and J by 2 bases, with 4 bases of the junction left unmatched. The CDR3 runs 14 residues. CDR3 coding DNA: TGCAGCGTTGACGCCGGACAGGGGGCCTACGAGCAGTACTTC. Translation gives CSVDAGQGAYEQYF.

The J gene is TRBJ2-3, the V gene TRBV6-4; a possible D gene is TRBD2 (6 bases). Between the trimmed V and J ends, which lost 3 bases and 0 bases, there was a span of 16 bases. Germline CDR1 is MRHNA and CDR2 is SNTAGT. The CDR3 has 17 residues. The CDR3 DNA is TGTGCCAGCAGTGAGGGAGGACCGGAAAGTAGCACAGATACGCAGTATTTT. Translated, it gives CASSEGGPESSTDTQYF.

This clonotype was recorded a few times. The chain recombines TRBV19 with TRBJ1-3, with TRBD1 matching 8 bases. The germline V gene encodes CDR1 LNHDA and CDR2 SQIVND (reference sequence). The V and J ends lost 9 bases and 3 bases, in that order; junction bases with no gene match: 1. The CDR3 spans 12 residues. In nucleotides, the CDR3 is TGTGCCAGCGGACAGGGTGGAAACACCATATATTTT. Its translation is CASGQGGNTIYF. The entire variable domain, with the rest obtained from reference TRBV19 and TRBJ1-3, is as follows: DGGITQSPKYLFRKEGQNVTLSCEQNLNHDAMYWYRQDPGQGLRLIYYSQIVNDFQKGDIAEGYSVSREKKESFPLTVTSAQKNPTAFYLCASGQGGNTIYFGEGSWLTVV.

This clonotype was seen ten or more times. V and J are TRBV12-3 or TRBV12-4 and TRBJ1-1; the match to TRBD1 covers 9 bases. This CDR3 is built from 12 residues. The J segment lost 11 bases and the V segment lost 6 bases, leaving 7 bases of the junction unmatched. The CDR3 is CASRPTGGHAFF. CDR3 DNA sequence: TGTGCCAGCAGACCGACAGGGGGTCACGCTTTCTTT.

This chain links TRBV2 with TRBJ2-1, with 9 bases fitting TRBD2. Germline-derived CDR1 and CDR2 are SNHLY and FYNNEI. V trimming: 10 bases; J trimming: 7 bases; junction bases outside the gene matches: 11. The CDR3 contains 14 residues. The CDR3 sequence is CATQGLAGWNEQFF. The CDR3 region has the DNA TGTGCCACCCAGGGGCTAGCGGGGTGGAATGAGCAGTTCTTC.

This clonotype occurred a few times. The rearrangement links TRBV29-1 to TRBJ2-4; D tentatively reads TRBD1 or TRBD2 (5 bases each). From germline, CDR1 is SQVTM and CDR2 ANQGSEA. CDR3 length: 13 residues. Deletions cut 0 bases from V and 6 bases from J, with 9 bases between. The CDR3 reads CSVEDRDLNIQYF. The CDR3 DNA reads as TGCAGCGTTGAAGATAGGGACCTAAACATTCAGTACTTC.

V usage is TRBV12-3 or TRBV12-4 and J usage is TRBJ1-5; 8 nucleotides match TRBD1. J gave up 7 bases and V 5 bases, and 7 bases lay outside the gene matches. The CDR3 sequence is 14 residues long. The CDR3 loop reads CASSTTGDGQPQHF. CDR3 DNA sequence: TGTGCCAGCAGTACGACAGGGGACGGACAGCCCCAGCATTTT.

Written as DNA, the CDR3 is TGTGCCAGCAGACCCAATACAGGGCCTTCACCCCTCCACTTT. It encodes CASRPNTGPSPLHF. The V gene is TRBV7-8, the J gene TRBJ1-6; D is perhaps TRBD1 (6 bases). The CDR3 extends over 14 amino acids. Deletions cut 6 bases from V and 9 bases from J, with 15 bases between. Looked up from germline, CDR1 is SGHVS and CDR2 is FQNEAQ.

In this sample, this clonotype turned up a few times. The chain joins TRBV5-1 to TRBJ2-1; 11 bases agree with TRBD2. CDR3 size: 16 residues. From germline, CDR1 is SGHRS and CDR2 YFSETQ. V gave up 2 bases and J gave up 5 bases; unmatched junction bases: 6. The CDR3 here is CASSFSSGGADNEQFF. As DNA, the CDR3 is TGCGCCAGCAGCTTCAGTAGCGGGGGGGCGGACAATGAGCAGTTCTTC.

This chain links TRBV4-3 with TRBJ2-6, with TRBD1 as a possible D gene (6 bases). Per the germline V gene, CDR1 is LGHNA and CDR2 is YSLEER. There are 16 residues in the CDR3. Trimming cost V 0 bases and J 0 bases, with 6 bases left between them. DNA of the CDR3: TGCGCCAGCAGCCAAGAGACAGGCTCTGGGGCCAACGTCCTGACTTTC. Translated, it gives CASSQETGSGANVLTF.

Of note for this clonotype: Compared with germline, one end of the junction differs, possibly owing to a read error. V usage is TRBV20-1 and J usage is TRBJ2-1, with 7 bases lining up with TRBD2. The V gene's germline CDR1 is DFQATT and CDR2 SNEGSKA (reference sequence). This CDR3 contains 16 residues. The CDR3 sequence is CCARDSLLAADNEQFF. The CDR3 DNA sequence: TGCTGTGCTAGAGATTCCCTCCTAGCGGCAGACAATGAGCAGTTCTTC.

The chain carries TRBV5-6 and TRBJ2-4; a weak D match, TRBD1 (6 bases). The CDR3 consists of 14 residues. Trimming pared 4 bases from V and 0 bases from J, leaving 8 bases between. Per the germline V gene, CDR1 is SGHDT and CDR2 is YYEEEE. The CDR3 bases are TGTGCCAGCAGCCCACAGGGAGCCAAAAACATTCAGTACTTC. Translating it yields CASSPQGAKNIQYF.

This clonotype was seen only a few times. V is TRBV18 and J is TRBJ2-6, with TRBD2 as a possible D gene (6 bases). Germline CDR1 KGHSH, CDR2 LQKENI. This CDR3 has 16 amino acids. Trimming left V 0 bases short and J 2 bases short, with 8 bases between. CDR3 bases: TGTGCCAGCTCACCACCCGGAGGGGCTGGGGCCAACGTCCTGACTTTC. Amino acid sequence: CASSPPGGAGANVLTF.

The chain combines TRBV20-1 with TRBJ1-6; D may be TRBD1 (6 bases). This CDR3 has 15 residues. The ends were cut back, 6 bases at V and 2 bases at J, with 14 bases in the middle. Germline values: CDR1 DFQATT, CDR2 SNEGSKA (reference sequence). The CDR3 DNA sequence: TGCAGTGCCCGGGACCGGACAGCCTATAATTCACCCCTCCACTTT. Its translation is CSARDRTAYNSPLHF.

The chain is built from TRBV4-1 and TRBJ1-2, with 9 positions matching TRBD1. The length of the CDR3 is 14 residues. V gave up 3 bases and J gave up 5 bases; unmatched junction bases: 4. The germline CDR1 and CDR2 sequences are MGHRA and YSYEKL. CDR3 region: CASSHMTGGYGYTF. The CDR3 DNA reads TGCGCCAGCAGCCACATGACAGGGGGTTATGGCTACACCTTC.

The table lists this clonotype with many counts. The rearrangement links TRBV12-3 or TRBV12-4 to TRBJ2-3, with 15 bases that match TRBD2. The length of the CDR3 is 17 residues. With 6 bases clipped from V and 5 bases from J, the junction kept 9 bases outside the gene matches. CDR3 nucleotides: TGTGCCAGCAGCCGCACTGGGACTAGCGGGGGGCGAGATACGCAGTATTTT. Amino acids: CASSRTGTSGGRDTQYF.